Sequencing of this T cell receptor (beta chain) was carried out in a study of OX40 agonist ivuxolimab in advanced cancers. Study-wide background: The dose-escalation cohort had hepatocellular carcinoma, melanoma, renal cell or head and neck cancer. It was permissible to have had prior anti-PD-1, anti-PD-L1 or anti-CTLA-4 therapy, and around 41% had some.

Trimming at V came to 4 bases and at J to 6 bases, leaving 8 bases not matched to a gene. The CDR3 runs to 16 residues. The germline V gene encodes CDR1 SGHTA and CDR2 FQGNSA. Points from the study as a whole: Some patients who did not respond also had low normalized T-cell clonal expansion.

The assay was immunoSEQ multiplex PCR, and TCRdb's table has in-frame clones only and misses some. The data show about 70,000 clones, about 85% seen once. Comments on this clone: Its specificity is unknown.

The source material was CD4+ or CD8+ T cells sorted from blood, sampled in a trial of the OX40 agonist ivuxolimab. This receptor was identified in an adult with an advanced solid tumor such as melanoma, head and neck, liver or kidney cancer. V usage is TRBV7-2 and J usage is TRBJ1-6, with 8 bases matching TRBD1. CDR3 in amino acids: CASSYSGGQANSPLHF. DNA for the CDR3: TGTGCCAGCAGCTACAGCGGGGGACAGGCTAATTCACCCCTCCACTTT. The full variable domain, rest sourced from reference TRBV7-2 and TRBJ1-6, is GAGVSQSPSNKVTEKGKDVELRCDPISGHTALYWYRQSLGQGLEFLIYFQGNSAPDKSGLPSDRFSAERTGGSVSTLTIQRTQQEDSAVYLCASSYSGGQANSPLHFGNGTRLTVT.